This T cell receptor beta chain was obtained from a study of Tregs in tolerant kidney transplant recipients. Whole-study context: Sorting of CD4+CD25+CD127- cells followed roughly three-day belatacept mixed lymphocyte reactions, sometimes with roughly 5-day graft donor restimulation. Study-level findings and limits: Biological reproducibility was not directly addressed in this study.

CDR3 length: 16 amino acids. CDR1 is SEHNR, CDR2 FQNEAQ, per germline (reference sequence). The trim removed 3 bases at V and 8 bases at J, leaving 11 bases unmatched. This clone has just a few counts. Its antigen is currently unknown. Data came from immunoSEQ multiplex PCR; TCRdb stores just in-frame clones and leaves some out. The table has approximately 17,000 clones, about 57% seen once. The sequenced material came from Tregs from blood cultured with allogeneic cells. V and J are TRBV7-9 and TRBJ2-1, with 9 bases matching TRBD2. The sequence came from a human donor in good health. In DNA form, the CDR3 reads TGTGCCAGCAGCTTGTTGGCGGGAGGGTCCGCGGATGAGCAGTTCTTC. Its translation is CASSLLAGGSADEQFF.